The 11 T cell receptor beta chains reported below all come from one sample, sequenced in a study of shared clonotypes between healthy human individuals. Libraries were prepared by immunoSEQ multiplex PCR; TCRdb keeps only in-frame clonotypes and omits some of them. The table records around 2,000,000 clones, 90% to 95% of them present only once. Sequenced: naive CD4+ T cells sorted from blood. Subset here: CD45RA+ positively selected. These receptor sequences come from a man aged 18-30 years in good health.

With respect to this clone: Other DNA sequences in this specimen translate into the identical CDR3. This chain links TRBV18 with TRBJ2-3; 8 positions agree with TRBD2. V lost 3 bases, J lost 0 bases, and 2 bases stayed unmatched. Germline CDR1 and CDR2: KGHSH and LQKENI. The length of the CDR3 is 15 residues. In DNA, the CDR3 is TGTGCCAGCTCACCGCTAGCGGGTAGCACAGATACGCAGTATTTT. Its translation: CASSPLAGSTDTQYF.

The rearrangement links TRBV11-2 to TRBJ2-7, with 11 bases fitting TRBD2. The CDR3 runs to 15 residues. CDR1 is SGHAT, CDR2 FQNNGV, per germline. Unmatched junction bases numbered 6, after V lost 5 bases and J lost 3 bases. The CDR3 nucleotides are TGTGCCAGCAGCCTAAGCCTAGCGGGGGGCTACGAGCAGTACTTC. Amino acids: CASSLSLAGGYEQYF. Full variable domain (remainder filled in from reference TRBV11-2 and TRBJ2-7): EAGVAQSPRYKIIEKRQSVAFWCNPISGHATLYWYQQILGQGPKLLIQFQNNGVVDDSQLPKDRFSAERLKGVDSTLKIQPAKLEDSAVYLCASSLSLAGGYEQYFGPGTRLTVT.

The chain has TRBV7-9 and TRBJ2-1, with TRBD2 matching over 9 bases. The CDR3 length is 19 residues. Germline V gives CDR1 SEHNR, CDR2 FQNEAQ (reference sequence). Trimming took 5 bases from V and 0 from J; bases not matched to a gene: 14. CDR3: CASSPGFSGGKSSYNEQFF. Here the CDR3 DNA reads TGTGCCAGCAGCCCAGGGTTTAGCGGGGGAAAGAGCTCCTACAATGAGCAGTTCTTC. The full variable domain, with the rest looked up from reference TRBV7-9 and TRBJ2-1, is DTGVSQNPRHKITKRGQNVTFRCDPISEHNRLYWYRQTLGQGPEFLTYFQNEAQLEKSRLLSDRFSAERPKGSFSTLEIQRTEQGDSAMYLCASSPGFSGGKSSYNEQFFGPGTRLTVL.

This clone has only one observation. CDR3 coding DNA: TGTGCCATAACCTCGGGACAGGCGAGCACAGATACGCAGTATTTT. Translated: CAITSGQASTDTQYF. The J gene is TRBJ2-3, the V gene TRBV10-3, with 8 bases matching TRBD1. Trimming at V came to 9 bases and at J to 0 bases, leaving 8 bases not matched to a gene. CDR1 and CDR2 (germline): ENHRY, SYGVKD. This CDR3 spans 15 amino acids.

The chain recombines TRBV28 with TRBJ2-7; 12 positions match TRBD2. The CDR3 length is 16 residues. J was trimmed by 4 bases and V by 8 bases; bases with no gene match: 12. Per the germline V gene, CDR1 is MDHEN and CDR2 is SYDVKM. The CDR3: CASGLAGPASTYEQYF. The CDR3 nucleotides are TGTGCCAGCGGACTAGCGGGGCCCGCATCTACTTACGAGCAGTACTTC.

The gene calls are TRBV5-4 and TRBJ2-3, with D maybe TRBD1 (6 bases). CDR3 length: 14 residues. CDR1 is SGHNT, CDR2 YYREEE, per germline (reference sequence). The V gene lost 9 bases and the J gene lost 5 bases, with 19 bases spanning the gap. The chain's CDR3 is CATGSLGAGDTQYF. The CDR3 coding sequence is TGTGCCACAGGGTCGCTGGGGGCAGGAGATACGCAGTATTTT.

Comments on this clone: Other DNA sequences in the same sample also yield this CDR3. The V call is TRBV28, the J call TRBJ1-2, with no clear D. With 5 bases removed from V and 2 bases from J, the gap between germline ends came to 6 bases. This CDR3 region has 12 residues. The V gene's germline CDR1 is MDHEN and CDR2 SYDVKM. CDR3 DNA: TGTGCCAGCAGTCCCGGCAACTATGGCTACACCTTC. The encoded protein is CASSPGNYGYTF.

Turning to this clone: Other DNA sequences in the sample encode the same CDR3. The rearrangement links TRBV2 to TRBJ1-1; TRBD1 agrees at 9 bases. There are 13 residues in the CDR3. The V segment lost 8 bases and the J segment 1 base; nucleotides outside the gene matches: 2. Germline V lookup: CDR1 SNHLY, CDR2 FYNNEI. The CDR3 is CASGGQGNTEAFF. As DNA, the CDR3 is TGTGCCAGCGGGGGACAGGGGAACACTGAAGCTTTCTTT.

The CDR3 is CASSLSSRANSPLHF. For the CDR3, the DNA is TGTGCCAGCAGCTTATCTAGCAGGGCGAATTCACCCCTCCACTTT. This chain links TRBV7-9 with TRBJ1-6; TRBD1 might be the D (5 bases). V lost 2 bases and J lost 7, with 12 bases in between. The CDR3 is 15 amino acids. CDR1 and CDR2 (germline): SEHNR, FQNEAQ (reference sequence).

The V call is TRBV19, the J call TRBJ1-5; D perhaps matches TRBD1 (5 bases). The CDR3 spans 15 residues. V was cut by 4 bases and J by 5 bases, with 15 bases left in between. The germline V gene encodes CDR1 LNHDA and CDR2 SQIVND (reference sequence). Here the CDR3 reads CASSTSLVGDQPQHF. The CDR3 DNA is TGTGCCAGTAGTACCAGCCTTGTAGGGGATCAGCCCCAGCATTTT.

This rearrangement joins TRBV6-5 to TRBJ2-3; TRBD1 is a possible D gene (5 bases). Germline assignment: CDR1 MNHEY and CDR2 SVGAGI. V dropped 2 bases and J dropped 2 bases, with 11 bases sitting between them. This CDR3 comprises 15 residues. CDR3 DNA sequence: TGTGCCAGCAGTTACGGTAACGGACACACAGATACGCAGTATTTT. Translation: CASSYGNGHTDTQYF.